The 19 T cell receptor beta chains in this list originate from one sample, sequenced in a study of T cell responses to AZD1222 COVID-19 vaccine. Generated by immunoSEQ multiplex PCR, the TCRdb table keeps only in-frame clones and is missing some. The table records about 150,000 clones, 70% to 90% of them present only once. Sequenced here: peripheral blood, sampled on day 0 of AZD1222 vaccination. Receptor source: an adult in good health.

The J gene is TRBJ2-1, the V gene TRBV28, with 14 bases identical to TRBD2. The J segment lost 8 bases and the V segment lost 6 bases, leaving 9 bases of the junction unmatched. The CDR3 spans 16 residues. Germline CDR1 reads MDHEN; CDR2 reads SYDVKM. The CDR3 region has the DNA TGTGCCAGCAGCCCCCCGGGACTAGCGGGAGTCGATGAGCAGTTCTTC. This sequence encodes CASSPPGLAGVDEQFF.

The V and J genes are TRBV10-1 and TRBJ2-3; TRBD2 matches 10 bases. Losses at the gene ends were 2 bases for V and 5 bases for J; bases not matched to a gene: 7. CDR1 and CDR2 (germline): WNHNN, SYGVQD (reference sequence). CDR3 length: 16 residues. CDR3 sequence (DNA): TGCGCCAGCAGTGAGAGGCTAGCGGGAGCCGGAGATACGCAGTATTTT. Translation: CASSERLAGAGDTQYF.

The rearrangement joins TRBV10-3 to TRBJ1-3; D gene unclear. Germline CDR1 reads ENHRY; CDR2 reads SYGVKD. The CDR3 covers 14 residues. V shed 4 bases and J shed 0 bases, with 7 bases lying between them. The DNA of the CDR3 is TGTGCCATCAGTGGACACCACTCTGGAAACACCATATATTTT. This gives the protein CAISGHHSGNTIYF.

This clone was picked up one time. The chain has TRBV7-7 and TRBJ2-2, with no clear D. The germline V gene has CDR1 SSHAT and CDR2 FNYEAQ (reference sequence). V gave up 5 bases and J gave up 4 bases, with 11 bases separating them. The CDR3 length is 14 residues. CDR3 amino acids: CASSLGSFTGELFF. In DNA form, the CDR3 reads TGTGCCAGCAGCCTAGGATCTTTCACCGGGGAGCTGTTTTTT. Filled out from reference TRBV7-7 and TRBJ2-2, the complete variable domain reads GAGVSQSPRYKVTKRGQDVTLRCDPISSHATLYWYQQALGQGPEFLTYFNYEAQPDKSGLPSDRFSAERPEGSISTLTIQRTEQRDSAMYRCASSLGSFTGELFFGEGSRLTVL.

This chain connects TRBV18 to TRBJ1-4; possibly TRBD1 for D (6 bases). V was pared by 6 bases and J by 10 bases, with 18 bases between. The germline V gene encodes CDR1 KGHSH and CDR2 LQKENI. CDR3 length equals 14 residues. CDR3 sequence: CASSRPTGGGKLFF. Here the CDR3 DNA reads TGTGCCAGCTCCCGTCCCACGGGGGGCGGAAAACTGTTTTTT.

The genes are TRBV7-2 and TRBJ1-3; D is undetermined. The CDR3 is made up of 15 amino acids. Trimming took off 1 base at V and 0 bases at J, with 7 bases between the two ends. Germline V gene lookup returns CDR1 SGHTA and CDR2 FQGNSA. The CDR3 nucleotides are TGTGCCAGCAGCTTAGTTGGGTACTCTGGAAACACCATATATTTT. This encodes CASSLVGYSGNTIYF.

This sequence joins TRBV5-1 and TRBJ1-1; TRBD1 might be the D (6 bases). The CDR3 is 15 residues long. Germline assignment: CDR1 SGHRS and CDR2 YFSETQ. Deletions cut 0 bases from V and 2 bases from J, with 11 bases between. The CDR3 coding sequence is TGCGCCAGCAGCTTGGGGGGACACTACAACACTGAAGCTTTCTTT. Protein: CASSLGGHYNTEAFF.

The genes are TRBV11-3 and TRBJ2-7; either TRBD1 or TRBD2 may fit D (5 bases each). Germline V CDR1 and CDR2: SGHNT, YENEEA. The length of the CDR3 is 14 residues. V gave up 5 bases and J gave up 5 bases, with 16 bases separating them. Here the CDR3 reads CASSPSGGSHEQYF. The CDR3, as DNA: TGTGCCAGCAGCCCAAGTGGGGGTAGCCACGAGCAGTACTTC.

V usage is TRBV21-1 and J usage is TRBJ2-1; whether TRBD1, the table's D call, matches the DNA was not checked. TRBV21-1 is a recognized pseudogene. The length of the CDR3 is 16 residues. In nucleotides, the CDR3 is TGTGCCAGCAGCAAAGGTGACAGGGCCTCCTACAATGAGCAGTTCTTC. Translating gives CASSKGDRASYNEQFF.

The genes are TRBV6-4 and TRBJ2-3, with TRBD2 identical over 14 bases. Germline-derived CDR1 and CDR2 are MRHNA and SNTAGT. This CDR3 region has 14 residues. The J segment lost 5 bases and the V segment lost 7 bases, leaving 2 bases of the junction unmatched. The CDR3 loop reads CASKTSGRGDTQYF. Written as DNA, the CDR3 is TGTGCCAGCAAGACTAGCGGGAGGGGAGATACGCAGTATTTT.

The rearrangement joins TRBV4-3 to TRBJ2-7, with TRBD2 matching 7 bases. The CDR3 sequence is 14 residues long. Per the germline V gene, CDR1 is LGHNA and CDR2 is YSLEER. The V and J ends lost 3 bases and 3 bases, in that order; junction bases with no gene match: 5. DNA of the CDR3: TGCGCCAGCAGCCAGGGGAGGGGCGGCTACGAGCAGTACTTC. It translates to CASSQGRGGYEQYF.

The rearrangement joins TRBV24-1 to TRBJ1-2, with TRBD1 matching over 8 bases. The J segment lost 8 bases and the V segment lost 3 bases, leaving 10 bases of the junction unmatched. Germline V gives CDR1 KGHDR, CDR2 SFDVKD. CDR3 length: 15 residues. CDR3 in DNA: TGTGCCACCAGTGATGGAGGGACAGGAGGACTAGGCTACACCTTC. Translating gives CATSDGGTGGLGYTF.

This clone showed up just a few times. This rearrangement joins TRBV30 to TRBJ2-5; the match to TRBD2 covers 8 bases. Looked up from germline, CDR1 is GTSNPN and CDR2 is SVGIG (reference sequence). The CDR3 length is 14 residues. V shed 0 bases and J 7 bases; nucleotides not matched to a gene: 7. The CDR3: CAWSVQTSVATQYF. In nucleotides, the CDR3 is TGTGCCTGGAGTGTACAGACTAGCGTGGCGACCCAGTACTTC.

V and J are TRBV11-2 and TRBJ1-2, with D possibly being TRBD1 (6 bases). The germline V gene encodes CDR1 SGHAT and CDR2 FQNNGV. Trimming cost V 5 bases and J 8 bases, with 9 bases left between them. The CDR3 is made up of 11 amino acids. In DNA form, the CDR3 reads TGTGCCAGCAGCAGACAGGTCGGCTACACCTTC. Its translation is CASSRQVGYTF.

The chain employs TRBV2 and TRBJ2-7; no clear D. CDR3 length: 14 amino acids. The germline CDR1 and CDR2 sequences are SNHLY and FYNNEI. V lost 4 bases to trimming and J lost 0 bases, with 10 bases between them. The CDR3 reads CASSGLVGSYEQYF. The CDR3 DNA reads TGTGCCAGCAGTGGGCTAGTGGGCTCCTACGAGCAGTACTTC.

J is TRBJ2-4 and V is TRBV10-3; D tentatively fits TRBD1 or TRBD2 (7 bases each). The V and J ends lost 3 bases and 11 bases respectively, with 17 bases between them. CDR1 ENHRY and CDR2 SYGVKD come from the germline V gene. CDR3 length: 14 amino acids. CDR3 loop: CAISDGGQAGVQYF. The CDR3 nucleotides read TGTGCCATCAGTGACGGTGGACAGGCGGGAGTTCAGTACTTC.

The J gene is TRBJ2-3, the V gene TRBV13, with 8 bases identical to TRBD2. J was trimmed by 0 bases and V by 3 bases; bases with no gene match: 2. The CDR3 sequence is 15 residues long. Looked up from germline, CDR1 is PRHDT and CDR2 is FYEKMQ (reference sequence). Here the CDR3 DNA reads TGTGCCAGCAGCTTGGGACTAGTCAGCACAGATACGCAGTATTTT. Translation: CASSLGLVSTDTQYF.

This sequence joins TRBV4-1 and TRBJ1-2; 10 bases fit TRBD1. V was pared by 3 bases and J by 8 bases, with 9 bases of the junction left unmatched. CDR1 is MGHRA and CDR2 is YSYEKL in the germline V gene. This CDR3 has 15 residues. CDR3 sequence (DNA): TGCGCCAGCAGCCAGGAATGGACAGGGGGTCGAGGCTACACCTTC. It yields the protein CASSQEWTGGRGYTF.

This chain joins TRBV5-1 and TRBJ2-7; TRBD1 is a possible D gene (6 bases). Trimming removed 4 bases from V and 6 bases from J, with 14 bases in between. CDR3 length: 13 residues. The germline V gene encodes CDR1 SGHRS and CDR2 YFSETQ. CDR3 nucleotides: TGCGCCAGCAGCACCTTGACAGGTCCCGAGCAGTACTTC. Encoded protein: CASSTLTGPEQYF.